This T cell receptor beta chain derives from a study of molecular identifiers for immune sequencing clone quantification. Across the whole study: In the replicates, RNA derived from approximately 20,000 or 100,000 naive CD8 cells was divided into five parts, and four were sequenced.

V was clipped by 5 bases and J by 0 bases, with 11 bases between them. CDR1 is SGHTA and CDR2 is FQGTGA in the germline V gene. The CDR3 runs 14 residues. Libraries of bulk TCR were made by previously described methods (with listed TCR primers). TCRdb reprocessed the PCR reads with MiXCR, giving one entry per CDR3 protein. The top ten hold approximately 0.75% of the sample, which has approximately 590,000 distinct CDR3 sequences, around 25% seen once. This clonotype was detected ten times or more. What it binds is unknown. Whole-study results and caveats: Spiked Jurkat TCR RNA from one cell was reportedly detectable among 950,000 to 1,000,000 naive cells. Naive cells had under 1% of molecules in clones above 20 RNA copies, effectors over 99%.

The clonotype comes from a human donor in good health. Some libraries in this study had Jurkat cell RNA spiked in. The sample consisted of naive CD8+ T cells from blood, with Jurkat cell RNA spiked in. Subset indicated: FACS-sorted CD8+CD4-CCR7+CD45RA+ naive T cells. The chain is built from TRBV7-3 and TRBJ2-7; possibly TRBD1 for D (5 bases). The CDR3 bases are TGTGCCAGCAGCCCCGTAGGGGACTCCTACGAGCAGTACTTC. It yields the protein CASSPVGDSYEQYF.